This T cell receptor (beta chain) was sequenced for a study of shared T cell receptors in the human thymus. Germline V gene data show CDR1 as SGDLS and CDR2 as YYNGEE. Trimming left V 4 bases short and J 2 bases short, with 13 bases between. The CDR3 contains 14 residues. The assay was immunoSEQ multiplex PCR, and TCRdb's table has in-frame clones only and misses some. The sample carries about 660,000 clones, 85% to 90% recorded once. These same records also appear under a second study, on human thymus T cells.

The chain employs TRBV9 and TRBJ2-7; D possibly corresponds to TRBD1 (5 bases). The sequencing input was thymocytes. The receptor was isolated from a boy in the first two years of life with a congenital heart defect. The CDR3 coding sequence is TGTGCCAGCAGCCCCTCAGGGCTCCCCTACGAGCAGTACTTC. Its protein product is CASSPSGLPYEQYF.